What follows describes a single TCR beta chain. The data are from a study of cytomegalovirus exposure and HLA in healthy donors. The primer mix had 60 Vbeta and 13 Jbeta primers. Libraries were prepared by immunoSEQ multiplex PCR; TCRdb keeps only in-frame clonotypes and omits some of them. The table records about 140,000 clones, roughly 78% of them present only once. V lost 5 bases, J lost 2 bases, and 10 bases stayed unmatched. CDR1 and CDR2 from the germline V gene are MDHEN and SYDVKM. This CDR3 spans 17 amino acids. The chain has TRBV28 and TRBJ2-2, with 8 nucleotides matching TRBD1. Sequenced sample: PBMCs. This TCR came from a man aged 25-45 years in good health and CMV-seronegative. For the CDR3, the DNA is TGTGCCAGCAGTCAAGTCATTGGGACAGGAAACACCGGGGAGCTGTTTTTT. The encoded protein is CASSQVIGTGNTGELFF.